This entry lists 18 T cell receptor beta chains sequenced from one sample in a study of shared clonotypes between healthy human individuals. The table came from immunoSEQ multiplex PCR; TCRdb's copy has only in-frame clones and leaves some out. The data show fewer than 850,000 clones, 90% seen once. Sequencing was performed on memory CD8+ T cells from PBMCs. Subset meaning: CD45RO+ cells pooled with CCR7-negative TemRA cells. The source is a man younger than 30 in good health. Some clones in this sample may be carry-over from other donors' samples.

This chain joins TRBV11-2 and TRBJ2-7; unclear D gene. This CDR3 has 13 residues. The V gene's germline CDR1 is SGHAT and CDR2 FQNNGV. The germline V and J ends were trimmed by 0 bases and 3 bases, with 6 bases remaining between them. The DNA for the CDR3 is TGTGCCAGCAGCTTAGAGGTCCTCTACGAGCAGTACTTC. Translated, it gives CASSLEVLYEQYF.

This clone appeared a single time. The V call is TRBV5-1, the J call TRBJ2-1; TRBD2 matches 10 bases. The CDR3 runs 13 residues. CDR1 is SGHRS, CDR2 YFSETQ, per germline. The ends lost 5 bases at V and 7 bases at J; junction bases unmatched: 3. The CDR3 DNA is TGCGCCAGCAGTACTAGCGGGAATAATGAGCAGTTCTTC. As protein: CASSTSGNNEQFF. Together with reference TRBV5-1 and TRBJ2-1, the CDR3 gives the full variable domain: KAGVTQTPRYLIKTRGQQVTLSCSPISGHRSVSWYQQTPGQGLQFLFEYFSETQRNKGNFPGRFSGRQFSNSRSEMNVSTLELGDSALYLCASSTSGNNEQFFGPGTRLTVL.

This chain links TRBV7-9 with TRBJ2-2; D tentatively fits TRBD1 or TRBD2 (5 bases each). The V gene lost 8 bases and the J gene lost 0 bases, with 16 bases spanning the gap. This CDR3 comprises 16 residues. In germline, CDR1 is SEHNR, CDR2 FQNEAQ (reference sequence). CDR3 loop: CASGLPGRANTGELFF. The CDR3 DNA reads TGTGCCAGCGGACTGCCGGGCAGGGCGAACACCGGGGAGCTGTTTTTT.

This chain connects TRBV10-2 to TRBJ1-3; tentatively, D is TRBD1 (5 bases). The V end lost 3 bases, the J end lost 2 bases, and 14 bases lay between the germline ends. The CDR3 is 16 amino acids. CDR1 and CDR2 (germline): WSHSY, SAAADI. The CDR3 reads CASSDRDPITGNTIYF. The CDR3 DNA is TGCGCCAGCAGTGACAGGGACCCAATCACTGGAAACACCATATATTTT.

The V call is TRBV28, the J call TRBJ2-3; D might be TRBD1 (5 bases). Germline V CDR1 and CDR2: MDHEN, SYDVKM. V shed 2 bases and J shed 2 bases, with 8 bases lying between them. This CDR3 region has 14 residues. Here the CDR3 DNA reads TGTGCCAGCAGTTTAAGACAGTCCACAGATACGCAGTATTTT. It codes for CASSLRQSTDTQYF.

The rearrangement uses TRBV28 and TRBJ1-2; D unclear. The CDR3 runs 13 residues. Germline CDR1 and CDR2: MDHEN and SYDVKM. V lost 3 bases, J lost 8 bases, and 13 bases lay in between. The CDR3 nucleotides read TGTGCCAGCAGTTTTCGGACCGGGCGGGGCTACACCTTC. This codes for CASSFRTGRGYTF.

The chain links TRBV29-1 to TRBJ2-7; no firm D call. V was pared by 3 bases and J by 2 bases, with 11 bases between. This CDR3 contains 13 residues. CDR1 is SQVTM, CDR2 ANQGSEA, per germline. CDR3 protein: CSVDADGAYEQYF. The CDR3 DNA sequence: TGCAGCGTTGATGCAGACGGCGCCTACGAGCAGTACTTC.

V gene TRBV27 combines with J gene TRBJ2-3; 7 nucleotides line up with TRBD2. Looked up from germline, CDR1 is MNHEY and CDR2 is SMNVEV (reference sequence). This CDR3 has 16 amino acids. The V and J ends lost 5 bases and 2 bases, in that order; junction bases with no gene match: 10. The CDR3 sequence: CASSPSLGDYTDTQYF. The CDR3 nucleotides read TGTGCCAGCAGTCCTAGTCTGGGGGACTACACAGATACGCAGTATTTT.

This clone was observed a single time. This sample includes further DNA sequences coding for the same CDR3. CDR3 nucleotides: TGTGCCAGTAGTATTTCCCCCAATGAGCAGTTCTTC. It translates to CASSISPNEQFF. The chain is built from TRBV19 and TRBJ2-1; D call uncertain. Germline CDR1 is LNHDA and CDR2 is SQIVND (reference sequence). Trimming removed 3 bases at V and 6 bases at J, with 6 bases between. The CDR3 sequence is 12 residues long.

The chain couples TRBV6-1 to TRBJ1-1; TRBD1 is a possible D gene (6 bases). CDR3 length: 9 amino acids. Germline V CDR1 and CDR2: MNHNS, SASEGT. V was clipped by 8 bases and J by 14 bases, with 12 bases between them. DNA of the CDR3: TGTGCCAGCGGGCAGGGGCGGTTCTTT. It codes for CASGQGRFF.

On this clone: Possible read error: a much larger clone is one base away. This sample also contains other DNA sequences that code for the same CDR3. The V call is TRBV6-6, the J call TRBJ2-5; D unclear. Trimming stripped 2 bases from V and 4 bases from J, with 2 bases between. The germline V gene encodes CDR1 MNHNY and CDR2 SVGAGI (reference sequence). The CDR3 loop spans 11 amino acids. In DNA, the CDR3 is TGTGCCAGCAGTTACGGAGAGACCCAGTACTTC. It is translated as CASSYGETQYF.

The CDR3 region is CASSTGLAVGNEQFF. In DNA, the CDR3 is TGTGCCAGTAGTACTGGACTAGCGGTTGGCAATGAGCAGTTCTTC. The chain recombines TRBV19 with TRBJ2-1; 10 bases map to TRBD2. Germline CDR1 and CDR2: LNHDA and SQIVND (reference sequence). With V trimmed by 4 bases and J by 6 bases, 6 bases remained unmatched. The CDR3 runs 15 residues.

The genes are TRBV10-3 and TRBJ2-4; D might be TRBD2 (7 bases). The CDR3 totals 16 residues. From germline, CDR1 is ENHRY and CDR2 SYGVKD. Trimming took off 2 bases at V and 0 bases at J, with 11 bases between the two ends. DNA of the CDR3: TGTGCCATCAGTGAGAGGGGGGGCGCAGCCAAAAACATTCAGTACTTC. Residues: CAISERGGAAKNIQYF.

The chain is built from TRBV19 and TRBJ2-5; perhaps D is TRBD1 or TRBD2 (5 bases each). The V end lost 1 base, the J end lost 4 bases, and 10 bases lay between the germline ends. CDR3 size: 14 residues. From germline, CDR1 is LNHDA and CDR2 SQIVND (reference sequence). The DNA for the CDR3 is TGTGCCAGTAGTATAGGCCCAGGGAGAGAGACCCAGTACTTC. Its translation: CASSIGPGRETQYF.

The gene calls are TRBV6-1 and TRBJ1-1; D gene unclear. The V gene's germline CDR1 is MNHNS and CDR2 SASEGT. The V gene lost 0 bases and the J gene lost 0 bases, with 11 bases spanning the gap. There are 16 residues in the CDR3. DNA of the CDR3: TGTGCCAGCAGTGAAGCGTTTGAATCGGTGAACACTGAAGCTTTCTTT. This sequence encodes CASSEAFESVNTEAFF.

A word on this clone: The junction does not match germline at one end; this may be a read error. The V call is TRBV15, the J call TRBJ1-2; D uncertain. Per the germline V gene, CDR1 is LNHNV and CDR2 is YYDKDF (reference sequence). The CDR3 length is 13 residues. CDR3 region: CATSGDSDDGYTF. The CDR3 nucleotides read TGTGCCACCAGCGGAGACTCTGATGATGGCTACACCTTC.

V gene TRBV7-6 combines with J gene TRBJ2-2; 9 bases map to TRBD1. Germline CDR1 is SGHVS and CDR2 is FNYEAQ. V was clipped by 2 bases and J by 5 bases; unmatched bases: 6. The CDR3 has 16 amino acids. The DNA for the CDR3 is TGTGCCAGCAGCTTACGGGTACAGGGGGCGACCGGGGAGCTGTTTTTT. Amino acid sequence: CASSLRVQGATGELFF.

This sequence joins TRBV14 and TRBJ1-1; D call uncertain. The V end lost 4 bases, the J end lost 3 bases, and 30 bases lay between the germline ends. CDR1 and CDR2 (germline): SGHDN, FVKESK. CDR3 size: 20 residues. CDR3 loop: CASSLPPYMQHVEVDTEAFF. CDR3 bases: TGTGCCAGCAGCCTTCCTCCATACATGCAACACGTGGAGGTGGACACTGAAGCTTTCTTT.